Sequencing of this T cell receptor beta chain was carried out in a study of shared clonotypes between healthy human individuals. Overall study findings and caveats: Sharing of clonotypes among donors was expected to vary with sequencing depth.

Worth noting for this clone: Its antigen is unknown.

Those who donated, Caucasian adults without exception, all lived in Nashville, Tennessee. V dropped 2 bases and J dropped 6; count of bases not matched to a gene: 6. This CDR3 region has 14 residues. Germline CDR1 MGHDK, CDR2 SYGVNS. Each subset's genomic DNA was split evenly across several immunoSEQ plates. Profiled with immunoSEQ multiplex PCR; TCRdb holds only in-frame clones, not every one. The sample holds approximately 980,000 clones; approximately 76% are singletons and the top ten take about 1.5%. This receptor was identified in a young man in good health. The chain employs TRBV25-1 and TRBJ1-2, with 7 bases lining up with TRBD1. Material: memory CD4+ T cells sorted from blood. The subset denotes: CD45RA-negative fraction. The CDR3: CASSERTGGDGYTF. The CDR3 DNA reads TGTGCCAGCAGTGAACGGACAGGAGGTGATGGCTACACCTTC.